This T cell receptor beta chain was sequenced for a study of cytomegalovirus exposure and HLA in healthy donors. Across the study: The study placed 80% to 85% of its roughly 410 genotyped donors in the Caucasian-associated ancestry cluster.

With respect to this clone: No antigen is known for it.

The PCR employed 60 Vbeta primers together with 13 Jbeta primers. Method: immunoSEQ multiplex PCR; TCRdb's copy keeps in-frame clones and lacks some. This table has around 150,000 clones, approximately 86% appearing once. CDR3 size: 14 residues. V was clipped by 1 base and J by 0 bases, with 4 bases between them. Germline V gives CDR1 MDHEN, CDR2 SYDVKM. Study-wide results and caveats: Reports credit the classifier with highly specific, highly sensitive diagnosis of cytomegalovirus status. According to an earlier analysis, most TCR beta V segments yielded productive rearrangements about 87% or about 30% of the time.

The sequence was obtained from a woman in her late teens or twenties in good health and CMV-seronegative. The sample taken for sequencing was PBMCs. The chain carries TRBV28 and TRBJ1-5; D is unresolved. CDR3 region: CASSLYGSNQPQHF. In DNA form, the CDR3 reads TGTGCCAGCAGTTTATACGGTAGCAATCAGCCCCAGCATTTT.